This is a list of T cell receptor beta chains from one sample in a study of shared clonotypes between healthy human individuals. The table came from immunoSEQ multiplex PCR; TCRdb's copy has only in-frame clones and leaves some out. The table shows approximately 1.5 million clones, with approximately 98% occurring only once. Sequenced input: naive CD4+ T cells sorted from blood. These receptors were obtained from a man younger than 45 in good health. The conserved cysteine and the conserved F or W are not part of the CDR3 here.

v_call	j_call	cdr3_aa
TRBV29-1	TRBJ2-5	SVGPQETQY
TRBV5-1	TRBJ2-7	ASRDSQHSEQY
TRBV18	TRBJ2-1	ASSRAPSSYNEQF
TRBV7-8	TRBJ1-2	ASSLGGQSYGYT
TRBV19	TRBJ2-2	ASRPRTGELF
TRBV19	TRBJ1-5	ASSMISSNQPQH
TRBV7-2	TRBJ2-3	ASSPRTSGIGTDTQY
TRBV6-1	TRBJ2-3	ASSDGGLLIDTQY
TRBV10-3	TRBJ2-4	AISDPWRDSAKNIQY
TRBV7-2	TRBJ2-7	ASSLDVRVYEQY
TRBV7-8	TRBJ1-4	ASSLVGRGQEKLF
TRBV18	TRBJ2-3	ASTPVSGSTDTQY
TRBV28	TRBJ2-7	ASRPDRERRNEQY
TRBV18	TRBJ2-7	ASSRAEYEQY
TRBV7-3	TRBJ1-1	ASSLRDRGLTEAF
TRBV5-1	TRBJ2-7	ASSLGTVYEQY
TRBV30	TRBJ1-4	AWSPTVRREKLF
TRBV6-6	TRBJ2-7	ASRTGGGSYEQY
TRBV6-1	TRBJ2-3	ASNPRVYTPDTQY
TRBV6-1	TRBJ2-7	ASKVGLAGGYEQY
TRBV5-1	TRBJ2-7	ASSLDRAAYEQY
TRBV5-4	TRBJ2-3	ASSSLTDTQY
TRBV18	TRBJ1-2	ASSPNGQLYGYT
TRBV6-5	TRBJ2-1	ASSSRARGEQF
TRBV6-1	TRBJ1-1	ASRGAVGTHEAF
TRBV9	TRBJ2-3	ASGREGTDTQY
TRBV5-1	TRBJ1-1	ASSLLQGTEAF
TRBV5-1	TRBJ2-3	ASMVWGGVTDTQY